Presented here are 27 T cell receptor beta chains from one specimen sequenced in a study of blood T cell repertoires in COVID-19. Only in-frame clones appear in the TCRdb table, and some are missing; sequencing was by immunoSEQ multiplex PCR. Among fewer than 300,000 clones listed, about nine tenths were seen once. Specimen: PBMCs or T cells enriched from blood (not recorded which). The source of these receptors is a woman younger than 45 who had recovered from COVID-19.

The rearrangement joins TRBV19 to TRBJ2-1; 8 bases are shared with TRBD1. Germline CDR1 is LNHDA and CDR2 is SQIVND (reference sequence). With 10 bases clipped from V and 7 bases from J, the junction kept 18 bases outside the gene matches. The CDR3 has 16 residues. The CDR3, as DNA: TGTGCCACCGAATTTAGAACCGGGACAGGTAGGAATGAGCAGTTCTTC. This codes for CATEFRTGTGRNEQFF. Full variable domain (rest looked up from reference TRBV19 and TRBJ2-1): DGGITQSPKYLFRKEGQNVTLSCEQNLNHDAMYWYRQDPGQGLRLIYYSQIVNDFQKGDIAEGYSVSREKKESFPLTVTSAQKNPTAFYLCATEFRTGTGRNEQFFGPGTRLTVL.

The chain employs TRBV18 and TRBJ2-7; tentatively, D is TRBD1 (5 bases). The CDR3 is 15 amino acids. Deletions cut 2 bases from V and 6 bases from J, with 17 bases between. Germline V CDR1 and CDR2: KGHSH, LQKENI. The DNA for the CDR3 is TGTGCCAGCTCACCAGGATCAGGGAATGCTGGCGAGCAGTACTTC. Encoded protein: CASSPGSGNAGEQYF. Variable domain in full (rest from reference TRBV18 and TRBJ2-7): NAGVMQNPRHLVRRRGQEARLRCSPMKGHSHVYWYRQLPEEGLKFMVYLQKENIIDESGMPKERFSAEFPKEGPSILRIQQVVRGDSAAYFCASSPGSGNAGEQYFGPGTRLTVT.

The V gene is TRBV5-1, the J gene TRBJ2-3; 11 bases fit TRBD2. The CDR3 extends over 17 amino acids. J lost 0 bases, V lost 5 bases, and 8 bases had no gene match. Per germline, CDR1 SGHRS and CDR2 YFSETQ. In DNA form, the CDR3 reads TGCGCCAGCAGGATTAGCGGGAGGGACTCTAGCACAGATACGCAGTATTTT. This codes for CASRISGRDSSTDTQYF.

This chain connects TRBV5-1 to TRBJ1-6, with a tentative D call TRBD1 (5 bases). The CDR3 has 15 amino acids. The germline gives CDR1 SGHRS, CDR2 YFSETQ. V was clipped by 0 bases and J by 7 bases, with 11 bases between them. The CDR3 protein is CASSLGQGGNSPLHF. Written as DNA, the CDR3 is TGCGCCAGCAGCTTGGGGCAGGGAGGCAATTCACCCCTCCACTTT.

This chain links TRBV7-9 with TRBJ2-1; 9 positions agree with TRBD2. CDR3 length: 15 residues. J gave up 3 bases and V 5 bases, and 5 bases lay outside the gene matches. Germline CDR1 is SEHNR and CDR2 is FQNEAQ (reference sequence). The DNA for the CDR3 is TGTGCCAGCAGCCTTAGCGGGAGATACTACAATGAGCAGTTCTTC. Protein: CASSLSGRYYNEQFF. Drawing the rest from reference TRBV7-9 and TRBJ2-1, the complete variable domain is DTGVSQNPRHKITKRGQNVTFRCDPISEHNRLYWYRQTLGQGPEFLTYFQNEAQLEKSRLLSDRFSAERPKGSFSTLEIQRTEQGDSAMYLCASSLSGRYYNEQFFGPGTRLTVL.

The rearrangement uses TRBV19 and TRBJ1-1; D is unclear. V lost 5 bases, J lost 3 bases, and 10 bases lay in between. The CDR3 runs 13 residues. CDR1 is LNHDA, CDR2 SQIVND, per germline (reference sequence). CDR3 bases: TGTGCCAGTAGTTATACGGCGGACACTGAAGCTTTCTTT. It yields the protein CASSYTADTEAFF. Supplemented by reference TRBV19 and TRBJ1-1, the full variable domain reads DGGITQSPKYLFRKEGQNVTLSCEQNLNHDAMYWYRQDPGQGLRLIYYSQIVNDFQKGDIAEGYSVSREKKESFPLTVTSAQKNPTAFYLCASSYTADTEAFFGQGTRLTVV.

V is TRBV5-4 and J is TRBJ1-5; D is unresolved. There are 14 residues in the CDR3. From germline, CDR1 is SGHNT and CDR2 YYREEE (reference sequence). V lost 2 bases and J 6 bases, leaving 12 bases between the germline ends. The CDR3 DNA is TGTGCCAGCAGCTTCGGAACCGCGGGTCAGCCCCAGCATTTT. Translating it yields CASSFGTAGQPQHF.

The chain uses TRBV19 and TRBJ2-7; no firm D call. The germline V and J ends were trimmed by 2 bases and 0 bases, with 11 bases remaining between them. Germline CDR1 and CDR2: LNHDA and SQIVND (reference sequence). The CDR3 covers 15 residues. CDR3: CASSIRHSLSYEQYF. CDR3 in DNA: TGTGCCAGTAGTATAAGGCACAGCCTCTCCTACGAGCAGTACTTC.

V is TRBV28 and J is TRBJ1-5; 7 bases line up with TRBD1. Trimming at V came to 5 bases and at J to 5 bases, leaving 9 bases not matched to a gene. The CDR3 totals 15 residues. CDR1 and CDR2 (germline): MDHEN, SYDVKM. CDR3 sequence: CASSNRQGSDQPQHF. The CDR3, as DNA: TGTGCCAGCAGTAACAGACAGGGATCCGATCAGCCCCAGCATTTT.

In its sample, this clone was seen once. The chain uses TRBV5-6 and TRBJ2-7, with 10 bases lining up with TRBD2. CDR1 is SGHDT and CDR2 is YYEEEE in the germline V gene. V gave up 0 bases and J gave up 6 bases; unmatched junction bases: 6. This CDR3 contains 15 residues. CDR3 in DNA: TGTGCCAGCAGCTTGGGTCTAGCGGGAGTCCCCGAGCAGTACTTC. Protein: CASSLGLAGVPEQYF. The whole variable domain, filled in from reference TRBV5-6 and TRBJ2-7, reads DAGVTQSPTHLIKTRGQQVTLRCSPKSGHDTVSWYQQALGQGPQFIFQYYEEEERQRGNFPDRFSGHQFPNYSSELNVNALLLGDSALYLCASSLGLAGVPEQYFGPGTRLTVT.

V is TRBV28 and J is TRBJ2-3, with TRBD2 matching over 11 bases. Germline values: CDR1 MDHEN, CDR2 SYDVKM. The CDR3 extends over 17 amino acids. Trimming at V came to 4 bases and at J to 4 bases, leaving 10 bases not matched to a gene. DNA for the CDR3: TGTGCCAGCAGTTCCTTTTTAAGACTAGCGGGACCAGATACGCAGTATTTT. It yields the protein CASSSFLRLAGPDTQYF.

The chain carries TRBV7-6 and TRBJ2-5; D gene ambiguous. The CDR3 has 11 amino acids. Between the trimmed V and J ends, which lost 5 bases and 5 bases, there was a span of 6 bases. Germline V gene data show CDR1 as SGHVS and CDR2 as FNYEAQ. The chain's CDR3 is CASSQLETQYF. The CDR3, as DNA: TGTGCCAGCAGCCAATTGGAGACCCAGTACTTC.

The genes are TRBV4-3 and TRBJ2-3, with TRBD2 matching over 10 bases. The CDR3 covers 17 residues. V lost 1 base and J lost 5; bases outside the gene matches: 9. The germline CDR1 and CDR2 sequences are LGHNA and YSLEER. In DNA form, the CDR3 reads TGCGCCAGCAGCCAAGTAGAGACTAGCGGGTTTCAAGATACGCAGTATTTT. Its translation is CASSQVETSGFQDTQYF.

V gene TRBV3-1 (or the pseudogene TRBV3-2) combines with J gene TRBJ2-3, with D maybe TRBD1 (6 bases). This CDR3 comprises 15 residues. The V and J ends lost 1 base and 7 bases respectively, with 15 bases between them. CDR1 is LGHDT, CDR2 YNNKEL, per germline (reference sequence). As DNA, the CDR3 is TGTGCCAGCAGCCAAGGGTTTCAGGGGCGGAATACGCAGTATTTT. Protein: CASSQGFQGRNTQYF.

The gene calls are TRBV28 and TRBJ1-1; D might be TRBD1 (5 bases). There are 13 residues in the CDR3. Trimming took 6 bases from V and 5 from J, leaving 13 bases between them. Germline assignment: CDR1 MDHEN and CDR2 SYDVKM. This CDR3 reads CASRGTSRTEAFF. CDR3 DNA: TGTGCCAGCAGGGGGACTTCCCGGACTGAAGCTTTCTTT.

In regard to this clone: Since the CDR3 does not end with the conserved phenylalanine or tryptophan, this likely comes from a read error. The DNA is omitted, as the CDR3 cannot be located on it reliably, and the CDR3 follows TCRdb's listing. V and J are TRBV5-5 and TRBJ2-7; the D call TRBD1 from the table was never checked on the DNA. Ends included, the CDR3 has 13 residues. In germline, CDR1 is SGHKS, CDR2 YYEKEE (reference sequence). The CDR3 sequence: CASSITTFSQEVI.

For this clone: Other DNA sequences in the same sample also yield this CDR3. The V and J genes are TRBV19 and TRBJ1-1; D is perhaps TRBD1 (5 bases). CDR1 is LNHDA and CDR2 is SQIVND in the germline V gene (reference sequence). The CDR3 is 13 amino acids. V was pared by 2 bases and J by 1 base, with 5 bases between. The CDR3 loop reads CASSITGNTEAFF. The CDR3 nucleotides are TGTGCCAGTAGTATAACAGGGAACACTGAAGCTTTCTTT.

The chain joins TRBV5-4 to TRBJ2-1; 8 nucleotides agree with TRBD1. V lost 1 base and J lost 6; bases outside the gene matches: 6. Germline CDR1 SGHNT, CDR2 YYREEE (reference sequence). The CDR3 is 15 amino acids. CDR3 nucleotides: TGTGCCAGCAGCTTGCTACAGGGGGTAGGCAATGAGCAGTTCTTC. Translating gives CASSLLQGVGNEQFF.

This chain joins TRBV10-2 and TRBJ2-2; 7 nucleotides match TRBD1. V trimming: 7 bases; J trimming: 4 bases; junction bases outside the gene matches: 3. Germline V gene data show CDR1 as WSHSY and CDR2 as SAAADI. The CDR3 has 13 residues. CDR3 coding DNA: TGCGCCAGCACACAGGGGATCACCGGGGAGCTGTTTTTT. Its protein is CASTQGITGELFF.

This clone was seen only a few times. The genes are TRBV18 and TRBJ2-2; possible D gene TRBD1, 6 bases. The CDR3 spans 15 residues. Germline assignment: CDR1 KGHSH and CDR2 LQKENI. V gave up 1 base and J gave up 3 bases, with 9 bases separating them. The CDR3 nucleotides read TGTGCCAGCTCACCACGGGACACGGACACCGGGGAGCTGTTTTTT. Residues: CASSPRDTDTGELFF. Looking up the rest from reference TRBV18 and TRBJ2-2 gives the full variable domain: NAGVMQNPRHLVRRRGQEARLRCSPMKGHSHVYWYRQLPEEGLKFMVYLQKENIIDESGMPKERFSAEFPKEGPSILRIQQVVRGDSAAYFCASSPRDTDTGELFFGEGSRLTVL.

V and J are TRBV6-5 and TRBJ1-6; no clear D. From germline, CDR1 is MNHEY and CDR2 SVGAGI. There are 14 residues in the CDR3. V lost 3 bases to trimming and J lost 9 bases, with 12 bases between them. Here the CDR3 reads CASSYYRAVSPLHF. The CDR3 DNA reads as TGTGCCAGCAGTTATTACAGAGCAGTTTCACCCCTCCACTTT.

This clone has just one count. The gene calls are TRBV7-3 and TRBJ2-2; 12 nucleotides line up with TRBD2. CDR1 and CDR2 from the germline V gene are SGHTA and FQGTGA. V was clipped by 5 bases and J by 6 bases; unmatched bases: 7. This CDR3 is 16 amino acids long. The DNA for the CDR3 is TGTGCCAGCAGCAGATGGACTAGCGGGATCCCCGGGGAGCTGTTTTTT. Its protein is CASSRWTSGIPGELFF.

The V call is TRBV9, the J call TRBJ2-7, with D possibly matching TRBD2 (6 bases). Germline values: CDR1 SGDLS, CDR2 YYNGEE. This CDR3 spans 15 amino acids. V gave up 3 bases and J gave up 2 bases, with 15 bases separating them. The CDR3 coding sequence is TGTGCCAGCAGCGCCCGATGGGGGGAGACCTACGAGCAGTACTTC. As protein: CASSARWGETYEQYF. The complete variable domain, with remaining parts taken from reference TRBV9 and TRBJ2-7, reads DSGVTQTPKHLITATGQRVTLRCSPRSGDLSVYWYQQSLDQGLQFLIQYYNGEERAKGNILERFSAQQFPDLHSELNLSSLELGDSALYFCASSARWGETYEQYFGPGTRLTVT.

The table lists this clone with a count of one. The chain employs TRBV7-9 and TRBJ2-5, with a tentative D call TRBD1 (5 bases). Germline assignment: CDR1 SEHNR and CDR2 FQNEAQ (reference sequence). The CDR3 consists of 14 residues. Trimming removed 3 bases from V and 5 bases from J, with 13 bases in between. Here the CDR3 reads CASSFTRVSETQYF. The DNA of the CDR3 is TGTGCCAGCAGCTTTACCAGGGTTTCTGAGACCCAGTACTTC.

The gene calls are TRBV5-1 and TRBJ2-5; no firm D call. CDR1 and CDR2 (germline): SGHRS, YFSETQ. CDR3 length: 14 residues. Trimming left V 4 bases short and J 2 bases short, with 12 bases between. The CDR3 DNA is TGCGCCAGCAGCCCCATTTCAAATCAAGAGACCCAGTACTTC. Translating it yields CASSPISNQETQYF.

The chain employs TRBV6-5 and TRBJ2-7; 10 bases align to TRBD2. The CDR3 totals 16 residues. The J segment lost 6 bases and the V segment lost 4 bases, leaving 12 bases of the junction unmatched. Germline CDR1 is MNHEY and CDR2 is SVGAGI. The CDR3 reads CASSFLLRTSGSEQYF. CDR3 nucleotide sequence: TGTGCCAGCAGTTTCTTACTTCGGACTAGCGGCAGCGAGCAGTACTTC.

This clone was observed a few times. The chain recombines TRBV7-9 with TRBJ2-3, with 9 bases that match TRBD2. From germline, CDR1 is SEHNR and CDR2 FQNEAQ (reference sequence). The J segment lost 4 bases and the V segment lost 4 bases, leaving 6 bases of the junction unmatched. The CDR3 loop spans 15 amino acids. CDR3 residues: CASSSRTSEADTQYF. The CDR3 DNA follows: TGTGCCAGCAGCTCCAGGACTAGCGAGGCAGATACGCAGTATTTT. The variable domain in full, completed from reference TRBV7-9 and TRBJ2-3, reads DTGVSQNPRHKITKRGQNVTFRCDPISEHNRLYWYRQTLGQGPEFLTYFQNEAQLEKSRLLSDRFSAERPKGSFSTLEIQRTEQGDSAMYLCASSSRTSEADTQYFGPGTRLTVL.